The 19 T cell receptor beta chains listed next were all sequenced from one sample in a study of T cell responses to AZD1222 COVID-19 vaccine. The data were produced by immunoSEQ multiplex PCR, yet TCRdb's version contains in-frame clones alone and is incomplete. The data contain some 100,000 clones, approximately 91% of them seen just once; the ten biggest clones take up over 15%. Material: peripheral blood, obtained on day 0 of AZD1222 vaccination. The receptor source for this set is an adult in good health.

This chain uses TRBV4-2 with TRBJ2-1, with 8 bases matching TRBD2. V was pared by 1 base and J by 4 bases, with 6 bases of the junction left unmatched. The V gene's germline CDR1 is LGHNA and CDR2 YNFKEQ. The CDR3 loop spans 16 amino acids. For the CDR3, the DNA is TGTGCCAGCAGCCAAGTCAGCGGGGGAACTTACAATGAGCAGTTCTTC. Amino acid sequence: CASSQVSGGTYNEQFF.

This clone turned up a few times. The CDR3 coding sequence is TGTGCCAGCAGTTCGAGAGCAGGGGATTACAATGAGCAGTTCTTC. Translated, it gives CASSSRAGDYNEQFF. The genes are TRBV6-4 and TRBJ2-1; weak D call: TRBD1 (6 bases). Per germline, CDR1 MRHNA and CDR2 SNTAGT. V lost 5 bases to trimming and J lost 4 bases, with 15 bases between them. This CDR3 comprises 15 residues.

This chain connects TRBV20-1 to TRBJ1-6, with 7 bases lining up with TRBD1. The CDR3 has 17 residues. Germline V gene lookup returns CDR1 DFQATT and CDR2 SNEGSKA (reference sequence). V lost 3 bases, J lost 10 bases, and 18 bases stayed unmatched. The CDR3 sequence is CSASSPKWDSIRSPLHF. In DNA form, the CDR3 reads TGCAGTGCTAGTTCCCCAAAGTGGGACAGCATAAGATCACCCCTCCACTTT.

V is TRBV3-1 (or the pseudogene TRBV3-2) and J is TRBJ1-4; D remains unclear. The V and J ends lost 6 bases and 10 bases respectively, with 15 bases between them. Germline loops: CDR1 LGHDT, CDR2 YNNKEL (reference sequence). The CDR3 length is 13 residues. The CDR3 sequence: CASSHGREGKLFF. Written as DNA, the CDR3 is TGTGCCAGCAGTCACGGGCGGGAGGGAAAACTGTTTTTT.

The V gene is TRBV24-1, the J gene TRBJ2-1; the D gene is possibly TRBD1 (6 bases). Germline loops: CDR1 KGHDR, CDR2 SFDVKD. Trimming took off 5 bases at V and 8 bases at J, with 12 bases between the two ends. This CDR3 region has 13 residues. CDR3 DNA: TGTGCCACCAGTGTGCAGGGGTGGGATGAGCAGTTCTTC. This codes for CATSVQGWDEQFF.

This clone was found once. Germline is not matched at one junction end, which may reflect a read error. The rearrangement joins TRBV4-1 to TRBJ2-5, with 8 bases identical to TRBD2. From germline, CDR1 is MGHRA and CDR2 YSYEKL. The CDR3 has 16 residues. The CDR3 bases are TGCGCCAGCAGACAAGCCGGAGCGGGGGTGAGCGGGACCCAGTACTTC. Translated, it gives CASRQAGAGVSGTQYF.

The genes are TRBV7-3 and TRBJ1-1, with D perhaps matching TRBD1 (5 bases). Trimming removed 5 bases from V and 1 base from J, with 14 bases in between. In germline, CDR1 is SGHTA, CDR2 FQGTGA. CDR3 length: 15 amino acids. The CDR3 DNA reads as TGTGCCAGCAGCCCCGCAGGGACCCCGAACACTGAAGCTTTCTTT. This sequence encodes CASSPAGTPNTEAFF.

The V and J genes are TRBV5-1 and TRBJ2-2; D is possibly TRBD1 or TRBD2 (5 bases each). This CDR3 spans 14 amino acids. Deletions cut 0 bases from V and 10 bases from J, with 13 bases between. The germline V gene has CDR1 SGHRS and CDR2 YFSETQ. CDR3 DNA: TGCGCCAGCAGCTTGGTGGGGACCCTCGTGGAGCTGTTTTTT. This gives the protein CASSLVGTLVELFF. Drawing the rest from reference TRBV5-1 and TRBJ2-2, the complete variable domain is KAGVTQTPRYLIKTRGQQVTLSCSPISGHRSVSWYQQTPGQGLQFLFEYFSETQRNKGNFPGRFSGRQFSNSRSEMNVSTLELGDSALYLCASSLVGTLVELFFGEGSRLTVL.

The CDR3 DNA sequence: TGTGCCAGCAGCCAAGGACAGTTAGAGACCCAGTACTTC. This sequence encodes CASSQGQLETQYF. The chain uses TRBV28 and TRBJ2-5, with TRBD1 as a possible D gene (6 bases). With 6 bases removed from V and 4 bases from J, the gap between germline ends came to 12 bases. The germline CDR1 and CDR2 sequences are MDHEN and SYDVKM. The CDR3 extends over 13 amino acids.

The chain has TRBV10-3 and TRBJ2-5; D may be TRBD2 (5 bases). The V and J ends lost 4 bases and 4 bases respectively, with 13 bases between them. This CDR3 region has 14 residues. CDR1 and CDR2 from the germline V gene are ENHRY and SYGVKD. The CDR3 reads CAISGGLEGETQYF. CDR3 nucleotides: TGTGCCATCAGTGGCGGGCTAGAGGGAGAGACCCAGTACTTC.

Only one count was recorded for this clone. The chain links TRBV7-2 to TRBJ2-7, with TRBD1 as a possible D gene (6 bases). This CDR3 spans 14 amino acids. The V end was cut by 1 base, the J end by 4 bases, with 11 bases between. Germline assignment: CDR1 SGHTA and CDR2 FQGNSA. CDR3 region: CASSLGYRDYEQYF. The CDR3 nucleotides read TGTGCCAGCAGCTTAGGTTACAGGGATTACGAGCAGTACTTC.

J is TRBJ2-7 and V is TRBV12-3 or TRBV12-4; 7 bases match TRBD1. The V gene end was trimmed by 8 bases and the J gene end by 3 bases; junction bases not matched to a gene: 4. The CDR3 extends over 12 amino acids. The CDR3 protein is CASGRDSYEQYF. The DNA for the CDR3 is TGTGCCAGCGGCCGGGACAGCTACGAGCAGTACTTC.

The chain uses TRBV11-2 and TRBJ2-7, with 9 nucleotides matching TRBD2. This CDR3 spans 17 amino acids. V shed 2 bases, J shed 0 bases, and the junction held 8 bases outside the gene matches. The germline gives CDR1 SGHAT, CDR2 FQNNGV. The CDR3 region has the DNA TGTGCCAGCAGCTTACTCATAAGCGGGAGGAGCTCCTACGAGCAGTACTTC. Amino acids: CASSLLISGRSSYEQYF.

This clone was seen a single time. The chain is built from TRBV29-1 and TRBJ1-1; D might be TRBD1 (6 bases). V was clipped by 5 bases and J by 4 bases, with 17 bases between them. The CDR3 loop spans 14 amino acids. Germline lookup yields CDR1 SQVTM and CDR2 ANQGSEA. The CDR3 here is CSVRLETGTTEAFF. CDR3 nucleotides: TGCAGCGTTCGGTTGGAAACAGGGACCACTGAAGCTTTCTTT.

The gene calls are TRBV2 and TRBJ1-3; no definite D call. Germline loops: CDR1 SNHLY, CDR2 FYNNEI. V lost 10 bases to trimming and J lost 4 bases, with 20 bases between them. The CDR3 has 15 residues. CDR3 in DNA: TGTGCCACCCAACGGGGTGCGTCGGTAGGAAACACCATATATTTT. Protein product: CATQRGASVGNTIYF.

The chain links TRBV6-5 to TRBJ1-1, with a weak D call TRBD1 (5 bases). Germline V gene data show CDR1 as MNHEY and CDR2 as SVGAGI. Trimming took 6 bases from V and 1 from J, leaving 12 bases between them. There are 14 residues in the CDR3. The CDR3 nucleotides read TGTGCCAGCAGGTGGGGACCGGAGAACACTGAAGCTTTCTTT. Its translation: CASRWGPENTEAFF.

The chain couples TRBV10-3 to TRBJ2-7, with D tentatively TRBD1 (7 bases). This CDR3 region has 11 residues. V was clipped by 6 bases and J by 7 bases, with 10 bases between them. The germline V gene has CDR1 ENHRY and CDR2 SYGVKD. CDR3 loop: CAISRGREQYF. CDR3 in DNA: TGTGCCATCAGCAGGGGGAGGGAGCAGTACTTC.

The chain uses TRBV9 and TRBJ1-1; 10 bases line up with TRBD1. Per the germline V gene, CDR1 is SGDLS and CDR2 is YYNGEE. The CDR3 is 15 amino acids. The J segment lost 1 base and the V segment lost 4 bases, leaving 4 bases of the junction unmatched. CDR3 in DNA: TGTGCCAGCAGCCCGGGGACAGGGGCGAACACTGAAGCTTTCTTT. It translates to CASSPGTGANTEAFF. Based on the CDR3 plus reference TRBV9 and TRBJ1-1, the full variable domain is DSGVTQTPKHLITATGQRVTLRCSPRSGDLSVYWYQQSLDQGLQFLIQYYNGEERAKGNILERFSAQQFPDLHSELNLSSLELGDSALYFCASSPGTGANTEAFFGQGTRLTVV.

This chain links TRBV24-1 with TRBJ2-5; a possible D gene is TRBD2 (7 bases). V was trimmed by 3 bases and J by 0 bases, leaving 19 bases between them. CDR1 KGHDR and CDR2 SFDVKD come from the germline V gene. This CDR3 contains 18 residues. DNA of the CDR3: TGTGCCACCAGTGATCCAAGGGGGGGCGGTGGGTACCAAGAGACCCAGTACTTC. The encoded protein is CATSDPRGGGGYQETQYF.